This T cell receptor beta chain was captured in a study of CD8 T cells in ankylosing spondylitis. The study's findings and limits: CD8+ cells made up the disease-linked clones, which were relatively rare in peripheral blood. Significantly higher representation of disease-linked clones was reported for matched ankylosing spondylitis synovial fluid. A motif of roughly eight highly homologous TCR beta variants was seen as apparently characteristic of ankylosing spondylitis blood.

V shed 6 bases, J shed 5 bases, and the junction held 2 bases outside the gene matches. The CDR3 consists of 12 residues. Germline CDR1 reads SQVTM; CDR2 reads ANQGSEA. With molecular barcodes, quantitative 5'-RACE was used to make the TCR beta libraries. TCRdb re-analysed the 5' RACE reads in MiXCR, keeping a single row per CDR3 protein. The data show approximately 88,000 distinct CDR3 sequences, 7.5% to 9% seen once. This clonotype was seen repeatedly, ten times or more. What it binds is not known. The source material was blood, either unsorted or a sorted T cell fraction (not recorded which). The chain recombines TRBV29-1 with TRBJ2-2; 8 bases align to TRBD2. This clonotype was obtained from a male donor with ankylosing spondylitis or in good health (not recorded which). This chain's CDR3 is CSVASGTGELFF. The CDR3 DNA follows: TGCAGCGTGGCTAGCGGGACCGGGGAGCTGTTTTTT.